The entry that follows covers one T cell receptor (beta chain) sequence. The specificity of this receptor is unknown. Qualities for individual bases were not recorded, and no much larger clone is one base off. This sample was included in a study of identifying expanded T cells in peripheral blood (dated by TCRdb to about 2019). Turning to the overall study: Four technical replicates, made by sequencing separate aliquots from the same pool of genomic DNA, were compared pairwise. Here is what the overall study found, with its caveats: The authors expected biological variance in healthy repertoires might increase further over much longer intervals such as months to years. Approximately 1.2 differentially abundant clones were flagged by the binomial model between technical replicates, whereas about 16 and 19 were flagged over about two weeks and four weeks, respectively. Variance in clone template counts between two-week samples significantly increased with total template count across all healthy donors. Across all healthy-donor time intervals, the beta-binomial model significantly lowered both the number of clones called differentially abundant and the false-positive rate.

No immune events such as infections were documented for the healthy donors during the collection period. To calibrate time-dependent variance in a beta-binomial model of T-cell clone differential abundance, blood repertoires from healthy donors were used as a training cohort. There were roughly 10 healthy donors in the training cohort, of whom 3 were female and 7 were male. Donor ages ranged from about 25 to 64 years, with an average of about 44 years. Whole blood, obtained from a commercial supplier, was collected from each healthy donor at three time points spaced around 13 days apart. For immunosequencing, genomic DNA was extracted from unsorted whole blood. CDR1 and CDR2 are drawn from the germline V gene (reference sequence): SEHNR, FQNEAQ. Including cysteine and phenylalanine, the CDR3 has 16 amino acids. Only the CDR3 portion is preserved as DNA: 48 bases, with reading frame beginning at the first base. V drops 0 bases and J drops 2 bases, leaving 11 bases in between.

The immunoSEQ Assay, which uses bias-controlled multiplex PCR amplification of genomic DNA, was used to profile TCRbeta CDR3 regions. Under the source paper's analysis protocol: The absolute abundance of each unique TCRbeta CDR3 region was quantified after sequences were collapsed and filtered. Differential abundance was assessed using a binomial (Fisher-equivalent) model and a beta-binomial model in which time-dependent variance fitted from healthy donors was added. Clones with fewer than 5 combined templates were removed, and a clone was called differentially abundant if the clone's Benjamini-Hochberg FDR was below 0.01. In the beta-binomial model, variance was expressed as a function of the total template count across the two samples, in the form v = (b*log(k)+a)^2. Held by TCRdb, this immuneACCESS table contains in-frame sequences only and omits some clones. Under half of the omission traces to an unresolved V gene where checked; the cause of the rest is unknown. V and J calls and clone size are those listed in that table; D and trimming were worked out from the DNA. Within this sample are approximately 90,000 clones, with approximately 84% of them counted one time only. In total, the top ten clones hold approximately 5.6% of the sample.

This sequence uses TRBV7-9 and TRBJ2-1; a tentative D match to TRBD2 spans 5 bases. The sequence was collected from a person aged 18 to 75 in good health. Sequenced: blood. The sequence in DNA is TGTGCCAGCAGCTTAGCGCTAGCAGGTACCTACAATGAGCAGTTCTTC. This gives the protein CASSLALAGTYNEQFF.